The entry below gives a single T cell receptor beta chain sequence along with its context. The sample originates from a study of resident and recirculating memory T cells in vitiligo. V gave up 6 bases and J gave up 2 bases, with 10 bases separating them. The length of the CDR3 is 14 residues. Germline CDR1 reads KGHSH; CDR2 reads LQKENI. Produced via immunoSEQ multiplex PCR; TCRdb's table is partial and in-frame only. The table has 72,000 or so clones, about 90% seen once. The V and J genes are TRBV18 and TRBJ2-2, with D perhaps TRBD2 (5 bases). The sample was blood. The TCR comes from a male donor with vitiligo. CDR3 region: CASSGRANTGELFF. CDR3 in DNA: TGTGCCAGCTCCGGGCGGGCAAACACCGGGGAGCTGTTTTTT.